This note documents a single T cell receptor (beta chain) sequence. Its specificity is unknown. Germline V lookup: CDR1 KGHSH, CDR2 LQKENI. The CDR3 is 14 residues long. V was clipped by 1 base and J by 3 bases, with 9 bases between them. Overall study findings and caveats: Tumor-infiltrating Treg TCR alpha and beta sequences overlapped most with tumor naive CD4+ T cells, then blood naive. In terms of TCR gene usage, tumor memory CD4+ T cells clustered together with blood and lymph node memory CD4+ cells, as well as with lymph node naive CD4+ cells. The larger cohort examined one V-J beta rearrangement, not whole repertoires.

After constant-region reverse-primer amplification, full-length variable regions underwent semi-nested PCR with Nested Universal Primer A. From the 5' RACE reads, TCRdb called clonotypes with MiXCR, one entry per CDR3 protein. The sample contains just under 65,000 distinct CDR3 sequences, approximately 23% of which appear only once. Sequencing input: memory CD4+ T cells sorted from a lymph node. Subset given: memory CD4+ T cells, CD4+CD45RO+CD25-. The chain uses TRBV18 and TRBJ1-1; D unclear. The clonotype was recovered from a female donor with breast cancer. CDR3 protein: CASSPQGGDTEAFF. In nucleotides, the CDR3 is TGTGCCAGCTCACCACAGGGAGGCGACACTGAAGCTTTCTTT.